The 32 T cell receptor beta chains given below trace back to one sample, sequenced in a study of OX40 agonist ivuxolimab in advanced cancers. The repertoire was sequenced with immunoSEQ multiplex PCR; TCRdb's copy has only in-frame clones and lacks some. This sample has tens of thousands of clones, with 92% found just once. Sequences were derived from CD4+ or CD8+ T cells sorted from blood, sampled in a trial of the OX40 agonist ivuxolimab. The source is an adult with an advanced solid tumor such as melanoma, head and neck, liver or kidney cancer.

Comments on this clone: Other nucleotide sequences from this sample produce the same CDR3. The CDR3 coding sequence is TGTGCCAGTAGTATAGGACTAGCCTACGAGCAGTACTTC. Translated, it gives CASSIGLAYEQYF. This rearrangement joins TRBV19 to TRBJ2-7, with a weak D call TRBD2 (6 bases). This CDR3 has 13 amino acids. V was pared by 1 base and J by 2 bases, with 6 bases between. CDR1 and CDR2 (germline): LNHDA, SQIVND (reference sequence). Variable domain in full (rest from reference TRBV19 and TRBJ2-7): DGGITQSPKYLFRKEGQNVTLSCEQNLNHDAMYWYRQDPGQGLRLIYYSQIVNDFQKGDIAEGYSVSREKKESFPLTVTSAQKNPTAFYLCASSIGLAYEQYFGPGTRLTVT.

The V call is TRBV19, the J call TRBJ2-2; the D gene could be TRBD1 or TRBD2 (6 bases each). This CDR3 contains 15 residues. Germline V gene data show CDR1 as LNHDA and CDR2 as SQIVND (reference sequence). The V end was cut by 7 bases, the J end by 6 bases, with 18 bases between. This chain's CDR3 is CASTLQGGLPGELFF. The CDR3 DNA is TGTGCCAGTACCTTGCAAGGGGGGCTCCCCGGGGAGCTGTTTTTT. Filled out from reference TRBV19 and TRBJ2-2, the complete variable domain reads DGGITQSPKYLFRKEGQNVTLSCEQNLNHDAMYWYRQDPGQGLRLIYYSQIVNDFQKGDIAEGYSVSREKKESFPLTVTSAQKNPTAFYLCASTLQGGLPGELFFGEGSRLTVL.

V usage is TRBV5-1 and J usage is TRBJ1-2, with D possibly being TRBD1 (5 bases). This CDR3 has 15 amino acids. CDR1 SGHRS and CDR2 YFSETQ come from the germline V gene. V lost 0 bases to trimming and J lost 4 bases, with 13 bases between them. CDR3 sequence reads: CASSLGGEGPYGYTF. The DNA for the CDR3 is TGCGCCAGCAGCTTGGGAGGCGAGGGGCCCTATGGCTACACCTTC.

The CDR3 loop is CASSSRSTGEAFF. CDR3 coding DNA: TGTGCCAGCAGCTCCCGTTCGACAGGGGAAGCTTTCTTT. The V and J genes are TRBV13 and TRBJ1-1; 7 nucleotides line up with TRBD1. The CDR3 loop spans 13 amino acids. The V gene's germline CDR1 is PRHDT and CDR2 FYEKMQ (reference sequence). The V gene end was trimmed by 4 bases and the J gene end by 8 bases; junction bases not matched to a gene: 7.

The chain links TRBV7-8 to TRBJ1-1; D gene uncertain. Germline lookup yields CDR1 SGHVS and CDR2 FQNEAQ. Trimming cost V 2 bases and J 4 bases, with 2 bases left between them. This CDR3 contains 11 residues. The chain's CDR3 is CASSLSTEAFF. CDR3 nucleotide sequence: TGTGCCAGCAGCTTAAGCACTGAAGCTTTCTTT.

The V and J genes are TRBV7-9 and TRBJ2-1; D is unresolved. Trimming took 5 bases from V and 8 from J, leaving 10 bases between them. This CDR3 is 12 amino acids long. The germline V gene has CDR1 SEHNR and CDR2 FQNEAQ (reference sequence). The CDR3 DNA is TGTGCCAGCAGCCTGGAAATCGATGAGCAGTTCTTC. This sequence encodes CASSLEIDEQFF. The variable domain in full, completed from reference TRBV7-9 and TRBJ2-1, reads DTGVSQNPRHKITKRGQNVTFRCDPISEHNRLYWYRQTLGQGPEFLTYFQNEAQLEKSRLLSDRFSAERPKGSFSTLEIQRTEQGDSAMYLCASSLEIDEQFFGPGTRLTVL.

This chain links TRBV7-9 with TRBJ1-1, with D perhaps TRBD1 (5 bases). Between the trimmed V and J ends, which lost 2 bases and 9 bases, there was a span of 10 bases. CDR1 and CDR2 from the germline V gene are SEHNR and FQNEAQ (reference sequence). This CDR3 has 12 residues. CDR3 nucleotides: TGTGCCAGCAGCTTATTGTCAGGGAAAGCTTTCTTT. Protein sequence: CASSLLSGKAFF.

The V and J genes are TRBV9 and TRBJ2-1; 10 positions match TRBD2. The CDR3 extends over 14 amino acids. CDR1 SGDLS and CDR2 YYNGEE come from the germline V gene. V lost 7 bases, J lost 5 bases, and 6 bases stayed unmatched. The CDR3 is CASGSGGADNEQFF. The DNA for the CDR3 is TGTGCCAGCGGGAGCGGGGGGGCCGACAATGAGCAGTTCTTC. Drawing the rest from reference TRBV9 and TRBJ2-1, the complete variable domain is DSGVTQTPKHLITATGQRVTLRCSPRSGDLSVYWYQQSLDQGLQFLIQYYNGEERAKGNILERFSAQQFPDLHSELNLSSLELGDSALYFCASGSGGADNEQFFGPGTRLTVL.

The rearrangement joins TRBV19 to TRBJ1-1; TRBD1 matches 8 bases. Unmatched junction bases numbered 4, after V lost 1 base and J lost 3 bases. CDR1 is LNHDA and CDR2 is SQIVND in the germline V gene (reference sequence). This CDR3 has 15 amino acids. The CDR3 region has the DNA TGTGCCAGTAGTATAGCCGACAGGGGCTACACTGAAGCTTTCTTT. Protein sequence: CASSIADRGYTEAFF.

A few counts support this clone. The chain combines TRBV5-1 with TRBJ2-7; no firm D call. Trimming removed 6 bases at V and 1 base at J, with 11 bases between. The CDR3 loop spans 13 amino acids. Germline V gives CDR1 SGHRS, CDR2 YFSETQ. CDR3 sequence: CASTRSTSYEQYF. The CDR3 coding sequence is TGCGCCAGCACACGGAGCACGTCCTACGAGCAGTACTTC.

V is TRBV21-1 and J is TRBJ1-4; the tabulated D call, TRBD1, remains unverified against the DNA. TRBV21-1 is recorded as a pseudogene. CDR3 size: 15 residues. Here the CDR3 reads CASSGGTGLNEKLFF. The CDR3 DNA follows: TGTGCCAGCAGCGGGGGGACAGGATTAAATGAAAAACTGTTTTTT.

This chain joins TRBV7-8 and TRBJ1-1, with D uncertain. Germline V gene lookup returns CDR1 SGHVS and CDR2 FQNEAQ. The V gene lost 4 bases and the J gene lost 4 bases, with 10 bases spanning the gap. The CDR3 length is 13 residues. The DNA of the CDR3 is TGTGCCAGCAGCTGGGGAGGAGGCACTGAAGCTTTCTTT. This sequence encodes CASSWGGGTEAFF.

In this sample, this clone turned up once. The chain recombines TRBV29-1 with TRBJ2-7; unclear D gene. Trimming took 1 base from V and 2 from J, leaving 15 bases between them. CDR3 length: 15 amino acids. Germline assignment: CDR1 SQVTM and CDR2 ANQGSEA. The CDR3 reads CSVEVGTALTYEQYF. In DNA, the CDR3 is TGCAGCGTTGAAGTCGGCACAGCTCTGACCTACGAGCAGTACTTC.

The chain has TRBV5-6 and TRBJ1-1, with no clear D. The V and J ends lost 4 bases and 2 bases respectively, with 3 bases between them. The CDR3 has 11 amino acids. Germline CDR1 reads SGHDT; CDR2 reads YYEEEE. CDR3 sequence: CASSGNTEAFF. CDR3 bases: TGTGCCAGCAGCGGAAACACTGAAGCTTTCTTT.

This chain joins TRBV12-5 and TRBJ1-6; 7 bases align to TRBD1. The CDR3 has 16 residues. Unmatched junction bases numbered 6, after V lost 7 bases and J lost 0 bases. The germline gives CDR1 LGHNT, CDR2 FRNRAP. The CDR3 coding sequence is TGTGCTAGTGCCCCAGGGGGGAGCTCCTATAATTCACCCCTCCACTTT. It translates to CASAPGGSSYNSPLHF.

This chain joins TRBV7-9 and TRBJ2-5; possible D gene TRBD2, 5 bases. There are 16 residues in the CDR3. V was pared by 5 bases and J by 5 bases, with 21 bases between. Germline V gene sequence: CDR1 SEHNR, CDR2 FQNEAQ (reference sequence). CDR3 loop: CASSPPDRGVGETQYF. The CDR3 DNA sequence: TGTGCCAGCAGCCCCCCGGACCGGGGTGTTGGGGAGACCCAGTACTTC.

This chain uses TRBV6-5 with TRBJ1-1; 8 bases match TRBD1. The germline V gene has CDR1 MNHEY and CDR2 SVGAGI. J was trimmed by 8 bases and V by 5 bases; bases with no gene match: 4. The CDR3 totals 12 residues. The CDR3 bases are TGTGCCAGCAGTCCCAACAGGGGGGAAGCTTTCTTT. Its translation is CASSPNRGEAFF.

The CDR3 sequence is CASSLLGELITEAFF. The CDR3 DNA reads as TGTGCCAGCAGCTTGTTGGGGGAACTCATCACTGAAGCTTTCTTT. This chain uses TRBV5-6 with TRBJ1-1; TRBD1 is a possible D gene (5 bases). Germline CDR1 and CDR2: SGHDT and YYEEEE. CDR3 length: 15 amino acids. Trimming removed 1 base from V and 4 bases from J, with 14 bases in between.

The chain recombines TRBV9 with TRBJ1-2, with D unclear. This CDR3 has 15 residues. Trimming removed 4 bases from V and 2 bases from J, with 15 bases in between. Germline CDR1 and CDR2: SGDLS and YYNGEE. CDR3 nucleotide sequence: TGTGCCAGCAGCCCATGGGCGTCGGGGAACTATGGCTACACCTTC. Its protein product is CASSPWASGNYGYTF.

The V call is TRBV27, the J call TRBJ2-7, with D hard to call. CDR3 length equals 12 residues. Germline V CDR1 and CDR2: MNHEY, SMNVEV (reference sequence). V lost 8 bases to trimming and J lost 3 bases, with 11 bases between them. The CDR3 region has the DNA TGTGCCAGCTCCGACGGCGGCTACGAGCAGTACTTC. Translation gives CASSDGGYEQYF.

The rearrangement joins TRBV27 to TRBJ2-3, with D possibly TRBD2 on 6 matching bases. Between the trimmed V and J ends, which lost 0 bases and 0 bases, there was a span of 10 bases. CDR1 is MNHEY, CDR2 SMNVEV, per germline (reference sequence). This CDR3 is built from 16 residues. The CDR3 coding sequence is TGTGCCAGCAGTTTATCTAGCGGCGCTAGCACAGATACGCAGTATTTT. Translated, it gives CASSLSSGASTDTQYF.

The chain joins TRBV4-1 to TRBJ1-2; 10 bases align to TRBD1. J was trimmed by 0 bases and V by 0 bases; bases with no gene match: 10. The CDR3 is 19 residues long. Germline assignment: CDR1 MGHRA and CDR2 YSYEKL. The CDR3 reads CASSQDTGTGAIANYGYTF. In nucleotides, the CDR3 is TGCGCCAGCAGCCAAGATACTGGGACAGGGGCGATAGCTAACTATGGCTACACCTTC.

About this clone: The germline gene is not matched at one end of the junction; a read error may be the cause. CDR3 sequence reads: CASSYSSSHEQYF. In nucleotides, the CDR3 is TGTGCCAGCAGTTACTCGAGCTCCCACGAGCAGTACTTC. This chain links TRBV6-6 with TRBJ2-7, with D unresolved. Germline CDR1 and CDR2: MNHNY and SVGAGI (reference sequence). The CDR3 has 13 amino acids.

The chain has TRBV15 and TRBJ1-5; D not resolved. The germline V gene encodes CDR1 LNHNV and CDR2 YYDKDF (reference sequence). The V end was cut by 0 bases, the J end by 6 bases, with 12 bases between. The CDR3 loop spans 15 amino acids. The CDR3 loop is CATSRDEGISQPQHF. CDR3 in DNA: TGTGCCACCAGCAGAGACGAGGGTATCAGTCAGCCCCAGCATTTT.

CDR3 coding DNA: TGCGCCAGCAGCCAAGCTGGACAGACCAACTATGGCTACACCTTC. Translated: CASSQAGQTNYGYTF. The chain uses TRBV4-1 and TRBJ1-2, with D perhaps TRBD1 (6 bases). Trimming cost V 1 base and J 2 bases, with 11 bases left between them. The CDR3 totals 15 residues. Germline-derived CDR1 and CDR2 are MGHRA and YSYEKL.

The chain combines TRBV12-5 with TRBJ2-7; D is possibly TRBD1 (6 bases). Germline V gene data show CDR1 as LGHNT and CDR2 as FRNRAP. The ends were cut back, 7 bases at V and 6 bases at J, with 16 bases in the middle. This CDR3 spans 13 amino acids. CDR3: CASAALGAVEQYF. As DNA, the CDR3 is TGTGCTAGTGCAGCCCTGGGGGCTGTCGAGCAGTACTTC.

The chain links TRBV9 to TRBJ2-5, with D perhaps being TRBD1 or TRBD2 (7 bases each). Germline-derived CDR1 and CDR2 are SGDLS and YYNGEE. The V and J ends lost 4 bases and 1 base respectively, with 11 bases between them. The CDR3 runs to 14 residues. This CDR3 is CASSSGGVQETQYF. The CDR3 coding sequence is TGTGCCAGCAGCTCAGGGGGGGTCCAAGAGACCCAGTACTTC. Full variable domain (outside the CDR3, taken from reference TRBV9 and TRBJ2-5): DSGVTQTPKHLITATGQRVTLRCSPRSGDLSVYWYQQSLDQGLQFLIQYYNGEERAKGNILERFSAQQFPDLHSELNLSSLELGDSALYFCASSSGGVQETQYFGPGTRLLVL.

CDR3 residues: CASSPGLAASYEQYF. CDR3 coding DNA: TGTGCCAGTAGTCCCGGTCTAGCGGCATCCTACGAGCAGTACTTC. The J gene is TRBJ2-7, the V gene TRBV19; 7 bases fit TRBD2. CDR3 length: 15 residues. V lost 5 bases and J lost 1; bases outside the gene matches: 8. Germline loops: CDR1 LNHDA, CDR2 SQIVND (reference sequence).

A single count supports this clone. The chain carries TRBV5-6 and TRBJ1-2; no clear D gene. Looked up from germline, CDR1 is SGHDT and CDR2 is YYEEEE. The CDR3 has 15 residues. V was trimmed by 0 bases and J by 0 bases, leaving 9 bases between them. As DNA, the CDR3 is TGTGCCAGCAGCTTGGCCCCGGCAGCTAACTATGGCTACACCTTC. The encoded protein is CASSLAPAANYGYTF.

The V gene is TRBV25-1, the J gene TRBJ2-2, with no clear D. CDR3 length equals 10 residues. V gave up 7 bases and J gave up 3 bases, with 0 bases separating them. CDR1 is MGHDK, CDR2 SYGVNS, per germline. CDR3 sequence reads: CASNTGELFF. As DNA, the CDR3 is TGTGCCAGCAACACCGGGGAGCTGTTTTTT.

This clone is labeled as medium-sized. CDR3 region: CASSPTGPGDNEQFF. DNA for the CDR3: TGCGCCAGCAGCCCTACAGGGCCGGGGGACAATGAGCAGTTCTTC. The chain has TRBV5-1 and TRBJ2-1; D assignment may be TRBD1 or TRBD2 (6 bases each). Deletions cut 4 bases from V and 5 bases from J, with 16 bases between. CDR3 length: 15 amino acids. Germline loops: CDR1 SGHRS, CDR2 YFSETQ. Complete variable domain (other parts from reference TRBV5-1 and TRBJ2-1): KAGVTQTPRYLIKTRGQQVTLSCSPISGHRSVSWYQQTPGQGLQFLFEYFSETQRNKGNFPGRFSGRQFSNSRSEMNVSTLELGDSALYLCASSPTGPGDNEQFFGPGTRLTVL.

The J gene is TRBJ2-5, the V gene TRBV7-6; 8 nucleotides match TRBD2. There are 15 residues in the CDR3. The germline gives CDR1 SGHVS, CDR2 FNYEAQ. V lost 5 bases and J lost 9; bases outside the gene matches: 14. In DNA, the CDR3 is TGTGCCAGCAGCCCGGGAGCGGGGGCTGCGAGAGCCCAGTACTTC. It encodes CASSPGAGAARAQYF. The full variable domain, with the rest looked up from reference TRBV7-6 and TRBJ2-5, is GAGVSQSPRYKVTKRGQDVALRCDPISGHVSLYWYRQALGQGPEFLTYFNYEAQQDKSGLPNDRFSAERPEGSISTLTIQRTEQRDSAMYRCASSPGAGAARAQYFGPGTRLLVL.